This TCR beta chain was identified in a study of long-term antiretroviral therapy in people with HIV. immunoSEQ v3.0 was run at survey level. Repertoires were generated with immunoSEQ multiplex PCR, while TCRdb's copy carries only in-frame clones and drops some. There are around 20,000 clones in the sample; roughly 80% occur only once, and 15% to 20% lies in the top ten. Material: unsorted PBMCs, obtained 0.6 years after starting antiretroviral therapy. The clonotype comes from a woman between 18 and 29 years old with HIV.

CDR3 protein: CASTPRETQYF. The DNA of the CDR3 is TGTGCCAGCACCCCTCGGGAGACCCAGTACTTC. The rearrangement joins TRBV7-9 to TRBJ2-5; no reliable D call. Germline CDR1 reads SEHNR; CDR2 reads FQNEAQ (reference sequence). The CDR3 has 11 residues. Trimming pared 7 bases from V and 5 bases from J, leaving 8 bases between.